This T cell receptor (beta chain) was retrieved from a study of blood T cell repertoires in COVID-19. The overall study: Both acute and convalescent COVID-19 samples were obtained from the United States, Italy and Spain.

V was clipped by 1 base and J by 1 base; unmatched bases: 1. The germline V gene has CDR1 WNHNN and CDR2 SYGVQD (reference sequence). CDR3 size: 15 residues. Profiled with immunoSEQ multiplex PCR; TCRdb holds only in-frame clones, not every one. The sample has 100,000 to 150,000 clones; 85% to 90% are singletons. This TCR derives from a man between 45 and 60 years old with active or convalescent COVID-19. The chain links TRBV10-1 to TRBJ2-7; TRBD1 agrees at 10 bases. The sample comprised peripheral blood. CDR3 region: CASSEWTGGSYEQYF. For the CDR3, the DNA is TGCGCCAGCAGTGAGTGGACAGGGGGATCCTACGAGCAGTACTTC.